This T cell receptor (beta chain) is drawn from a study of blood T cell repertoires in COVID-19. Study context: Samples representing acute and convalescent COVID-19 were sourced from the United States, Italy and Spain. T cells, B-cell-depleted T cells, or PBMCs supplied cDNA or gDNA.

From germline, CDR1 is MDHEN and CDR2 SYDVKM. The V segment lost 5 bases and the J segment 3 bases; nucleotides outside the gene matches: 11. CDR3 length: 17 residues. As handled by the study authors: Reference gene primers were amplified, and this amplification served to estimate nucleated cell counts. Profiling relied on immunoSEQ multiplex PCR, and the TCRdb table lists in-frame clones only, not all of them. D and trimming were read from the DNA, whereas the V and J calls and clone size are those reported in that table. The table shows about 70,000 clones, with around four fifths occurring only once.

Sequenced input: peripheral blood. The origin of this receptor is a woman aged 60-75 years with acute or convalescent COVID-19. J is TRBJ2-5 and V is TRBV28; TRBD2 agrees at 11 bases. Here the CDR3 reads CASSRGLLAGGKETQYF. Here the CDR3 DNA reads TGTGCCAGCAGTCGGGGGCTCCTAGCGGGGGGAAAAGAGACCCAGTACTTC.